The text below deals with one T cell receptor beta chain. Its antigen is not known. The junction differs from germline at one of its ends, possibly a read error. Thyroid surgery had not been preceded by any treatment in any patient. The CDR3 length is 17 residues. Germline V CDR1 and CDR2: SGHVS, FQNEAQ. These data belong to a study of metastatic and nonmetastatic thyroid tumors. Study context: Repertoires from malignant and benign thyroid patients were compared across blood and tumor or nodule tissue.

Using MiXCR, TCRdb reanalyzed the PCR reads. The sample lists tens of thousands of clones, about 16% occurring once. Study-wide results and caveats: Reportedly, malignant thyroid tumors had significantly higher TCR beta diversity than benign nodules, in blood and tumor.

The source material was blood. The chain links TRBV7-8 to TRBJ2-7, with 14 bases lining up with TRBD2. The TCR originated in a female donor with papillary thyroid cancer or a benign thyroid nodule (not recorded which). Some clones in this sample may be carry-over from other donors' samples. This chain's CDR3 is CASSAGLAGGRLHEQYF. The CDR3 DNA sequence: TGTGCTAGCAGCGCCGGACTAGCGGGAGGCCGGCTCCACGAGCAGTACTTC.